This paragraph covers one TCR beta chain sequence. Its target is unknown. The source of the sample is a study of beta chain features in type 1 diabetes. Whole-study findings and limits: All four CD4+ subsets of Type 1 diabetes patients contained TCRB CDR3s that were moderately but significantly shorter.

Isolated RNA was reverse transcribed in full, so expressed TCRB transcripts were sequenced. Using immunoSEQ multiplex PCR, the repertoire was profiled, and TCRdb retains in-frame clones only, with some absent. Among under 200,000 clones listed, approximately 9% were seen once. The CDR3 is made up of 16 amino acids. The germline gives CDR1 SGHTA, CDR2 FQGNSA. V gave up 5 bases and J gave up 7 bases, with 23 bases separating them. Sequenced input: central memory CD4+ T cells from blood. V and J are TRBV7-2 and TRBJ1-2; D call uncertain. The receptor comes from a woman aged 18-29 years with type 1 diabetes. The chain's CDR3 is CASSPVGGGDPRGYTF. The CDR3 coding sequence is TGTGCCAGCAGCCCAGTGGGAGGCGGGGATCCTCGTGGCTACACCTTC. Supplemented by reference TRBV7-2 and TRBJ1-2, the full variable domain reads GAGVSQSPSNKVTEKGKDVELRCDPISGHTALYWYRQSLGQGLEFLIYFQGNSAPDKSGLPSDRFSAERTGGSVSTLTIQRTQQEDSAVYLCASSPVGGGDPRGYTFGSGTRLTVV.